This is a list of T cell receptor beta chains from one sample in a study of identical twins. Each CDR3 protein gets one entry after TCRdb re-called the 5' RACE reads with MiXCR. The sample consists of 650,000 to 800,000 distinct CDR3 sequences, around 8.6% of them appearing once. These same records also appear under a second study, on yellow fever vaccine responses in identical twins.

The sequenced sample was PBMCs. These receptors all come from a woman under 30 in good health. Both conserved end residues are part of each CDR3. D genes are given only for firm matches. The size entry is marked missing in some rows and otherwise reads once, few, many or a size class.

d_call cdr3_length j_call v_call clone_size cdr3_nt cdr3_aa
. 14 TRBJ2-1 TRBV7-2 many TGTGCCAGCAGCTTCGAGACCCGAGTAAGGGAGCAGTTCTTC CASSFETRVREQFF
. 13 TRBJ1-1 TRBV27 few TGTGCCAGCAGTTTTGGACCCTTCAATGAAGCTTTCTTT CASSFGPFNEAFF
. 18 TRBJ2-4 TRBV15 few TGTGCCACCAGCAGAGGGGTGCGAGGCACCCTCGGACGAAACATTCAGTACTTC CATSRGVRGTLGRNIQYF
TRBD2 15 TRBJ2-1 TRBV5-1 many TGCGCCAGCAGCTTGGCGACTAGCGGGAGCAATGAGCAGTTCTTC CASSLATSGSNEQFF
. 15 TRBJ2-5 TRBV7-8 . TGTGCCAGCAGCTTAGTGCCAGGGGGGCAAGAGACCCAGTACTTC CASSLVPGGQETQYF
TRBD2 14 TRBJ2-2 TRBV12-3/TRBV12-4 many TGTGCCAGCAGTTTAGCGGGAGGGGCCGGGGAGCTGTTTTTT CASSLAGGAGELFF
TRBD2 14 TRBJ2-1 TRBV10-2 many TGCGCCAGCAGTCGACTAGCGGGGGACAATGAGCAGTTCTTC CASSRLAGDNEQFF
. 14 TRBJ1-2 TRBV4-1 few TGCGCCAGCAGCCAAGATGCGATGGGAAATGGCTACACCTTC CASSQDAMGNGYTF
. 12 TRBJ1-2 TRBV7-3 . TGTGCCAGCAGCTCCGGACGGGAAATCCTCACCTTC CASSSGREILTF
. 12 TRBJ2-3 TRBV12-3/TRBV12-4 . TGTGCCAGCACCCTCCTTCTGGATACGCAGTATTTT CASTLLLDTQYF
. 13 TRBJ2-2 TRBV27 many TGTGCCAGCCGAAACAGGGCCACCGGGGAGCTGTTTTTT CASRNRATGELFF
TRBD1 15 TRBJ2-7 TRBV3-1 few TGTGCCAGCAGCCGCTTGGGACAGGGAGGCTACGAGCAGTACTTC CASSRLGQGGYEQYF
. 14 TRBJ1-2 TRBV4-2 few TGTGCCAGCAGCCAAAGACAGGCGAACTATGGCTACACCTTC CASSQRQANYGYTF
. 11 TRBJ2-1 TRBV28 few TGTGCCAGCAGTGGGCTGGTCGAGCAGTTCTTC CASSGLVEQFF
. 13 TRBJ2-3 TRBV15 . TGTGCCACCAGCAGAGCAACCACAGATACGCAGTATTTT CATSRATTDTQYF
. 16 TRBJ2-1 TRBV20-1 . TGCTGTGCTAGAGATCTTATCGGGGAGGACTACAATGAGCAGTTCTTC CCARDLIGEDYNEQFF
. 15 TRBJ2-3 TRBV5-1 many TGCGCCAGCAGACTAGAGAACAGAGGCACAGATACGCAGTATTTT CASRLENRGTDTQYF